Listed here is a single TCR beta chain. Its antigen is as yet unknown. The sample is drawn from a study of T cell responses to AZD1222 COVID-19 vaccine. General study findings and limits: Vaccine-related CD4 TCRs covered spike, predominating at 160-218 and 743-854.

Clones were sequenced by immunoSEQ multiplex PCR, and TCRdb holds only the in-frame ones, with some missing. The sample lists about 85,000 clones; about 87% were seen once. The input for sequencing was peripheral blood, taken on day 0 of AZD1222 vaccination. The receptor's source is an adult in good health.

CDR3 DNA: TGTGCCTCCCAAGGGAGGTACACAGATACGCAGTATTTT. It codes for CASQGRYTDTQYF. This chain connects TRBV2 to TRBJ2-3; a possible D gene is TRBD2 (6 bases). V was pared by 11 bases and J by 2 bases, with 14 bases between. Germline CDR1 SNHLY, CDR2 FYNNEI. The CDR3 covers 13 residues.